Listed below are T cell receptor beta chains from one sample, sequenced in a study of T cells after yellow fever vaccination. TCRdb re-derived calls from the 5' RACE reads in MiXCR, one entry per CDR3 protein. Of around 100,000 distinct CDR3 sequences listed, around 5.5% are singletons. Sample: CD8+ T cells sorted from PBMCs, taken 10 days after the yellow fever booster vaccination. The receptors stem from a man in his late teens or twenties who received the YFV17D yellow fever vaccine. The CDR3 runs from the conserved cysteine through the conserved F or W. Each record gives: D gene, CDR3 length, clone size, J gene, V gene, CDR3 DNA, CDR3 protein. The D gene is left open where the match is weak. Clone size is given for some rows only: seen once, a few or many times, or a class if the clone is expanded.

TRBD2 16 few TRBJ2-7 TRBV20-1 TGCAGTGCTAGACCCAGGGGACTAGCAGCAATTTACGAGCAGTACTTC CSARPRGLAAIYEQYF
TRBD1 15 few TRBJ2-1 TRBV4-1 TGCGCCAGCAGACTACAGGGGATCTCCTACAATGAGCAGTTCTTC CASRLQGISYNEQFF
. 14 . TRBJ2-1 TRBV10-3 TGTGCCATCAGTGAAGGACTGGGGGGCAATGAGCAGTTCTTC CAISEGLGGNEQFF
TRBD2 19 . TRBJ2-5 TRBV12-3/TRBV12-4 TGTGCCAGCAGTCCCCCCCCGGCGGCTGCTAGCGGGGGGTCGGAGACCCAGTACTTC CASSPPPAAASGGSETQYF
. 13 . TRBJ1-1 TRBV29-1 TGCAGCGTTGGGCATCCAAAAAGATTAGAAGCTTTCTTT CSVGHPKRLEAFF
. 13 few TRBJ1-4 TRBV4-1 TGCGCCAGCAGCCAAGAGCTCAGCGAAAAACTGTTTTTT CASSQELSEKLFF
TRBD1 15 many TRBJ1-1 TRBV9 TGTGCCAGCAGCGTGGGGAGTCCAGGGGGGACTGAAGCTTTCTTT CASSVGSPGGTEAFF
. 14 many TRBJ2-3 TRBV6-4 TGTGCCAGCAGTGACGGGGGGGCCTCAGATACGCAGTATTTT CASSDGGASDTQYF
. 17 many TRBJ2-1 TRBV6-2/TRBV6-3 TGTGCCAGCAGCTGGGCCGGGGCACCAAGCTCCTACAATGAGCAGTTCTTC CASSWAGAPSSYNEQFF
. 17 few TRBJ2-1 TRBV7-9 TGTGCCAGCACCCCCTCGTCCGGGGAAGAATTGCGCAATGAGCAGTTCTTC CASTPSSGEELRNEQFF
TRBD1 15 many TRBJ2-1 TRBV9 TGTGCCAGCAGCACCTACGAGGGGGCGCGAAATGAGCAGTTCTTC CASSTYEGARNEQFF
. 14 . TRBJ2-5 TRBV5-4 TGTGCCAGCAGCTGGACGGGAGCCCCCGAGACCCAGTACTTC CASSWTGAPETQYF
. 15 few TRBJ1-6 TRBV27 TGTGCCAGCAGTTCCGGCGGGGGCTATAATTCACCCCTCCACTTT CASSSGGGYNSPLHF
. 13 few TRBJ1-2 TRBV6-2/TRBV6-3 TGTGCCAGCAGTTACTGGCAGGGGCAAGGCTACACCTTC CASSYWQGQGYTF
TRBD1 16 few TRBJ1-1 TRBV4-1 TGCGCCAGCAGCCTCGGGACAGGGGCCTTGAACACTGAAGCTTTCTTT CASSLGTGALNTEAFF
. 14 . TRBJ2-6 TRBV6-4 TGTGCCAGCAGTGGGGGGGATGGGGCCAACGTCCTGACTTTC CASSGGDGANVLTF
TRBD2 15 . TRBJ2-5 TRBV29-1 TGCAGCGTTGATGGTCTAGCGGGGACCCAAGAGACCCAGTACTTC CSVDGLAGTQETQYF
TRBD1 13 many TRBJ1-1 TRBV11-2 TGTGCCAGCAGCCCGGACAGGGGCCTTGAAGCTTTCTTT CASSPDRGLEAFF
TRBD2 15 . TRBJ2-5 TRBV12-3/TRBV12-4 TGTGCCAGCAGTGCTCTAGCGGGGGGGCGTGAGACCCAGTACTTC CASSALAGGRETQYF
TRBD2 16 . TRBJ2-3 TRBV3-1 TGTGCCAGCAGCCCCCTAGCGGGGGGGTATATAGATACGCAGTATTTT CASSPLAGGYIDTQYF
. 17 few TRBJ2-1 TRBV27 TGTGCCAGCAGTTTATTCTCGGGGACAAGCTCCTACAATGAGCAGTTCTTC CASSLFSGTSSYNEQFF
. 13 many TRBJ2-7 TRBV29-1 TGCAGCGTAGTTAAAAGTGATTCCTACGAGCAGTACTTC CSVVKSDSYEQYF
. 15 . TRBJ2-1 TRBV14 TGTGCCAGCAGCCAGAAGGAGGGGAAGTACAATGAGCAGTTCTTC CASSQKEGKYNEQFF
. 13 . TRBJ1-2 TRBV29-1 TGCAGCGTTGGAATAAGGCGGGACTATGGCTACACCTTC CSVGIRRDYGYTF
TRBD2 15 . TRBJ2-7 TRBV20-1 TGCAGTGCTAGAAGCGGGACTAGCGGGTCCTACGAGCAGTACTTC CSARSGTSGSYEQYF
. 15 . TRBJ1-5 TRBV4-1 TGCGCCAGCAGCCAAGTTGGGGATAGCAATCAGCCCCAGCATTTT CASSQVGDSNQPQHF
. 14 . TRBJ1-2 TRBV12-3/TRBV12-4 TGTGCCAGCAGATTTCAGGGGTCTAACTATGGCTACACCTTC CASRFQGSNYGYTF
. 20 many TRBJ2-5 TRBV4-1 TGCGCCAGCAGCCAAGAGGGGGTCGGACACATGGTGGGGCTCCAAGAGACCCAGTACTTC CASSQEGVGHMVGLQETQYF
. 17 . TRBJ2-2 TRBV5-1 TGCGCCAGCAGCTTCCCGACAGGCTATAGTGGCGACGGGGAGCTGTTTTTT CASSFPTGYSGDGELFF
. 15 few TRBJ2-1 TRBV3-1 TGTGCCAGCAGCCAAGAGAGCGGGTCCTACAATGAGCAGTTCTTC CASSQESGSYNEQFF
. 14 few TRBJ2-5 TRBV5-1 TGCGCCAGCAGCTTGCACGCCGAGAGGGAGACCCAGTACTTC CASSLHAERETQYF
. 16 many TRBJ2-3 TRBV4-2 TGTGCCAGCAGCCAAGATTTAGGGGGGGCCCCAGATACGCAGTATTTT CASSQDLGGAPDTQYF
. 14 . TRBJ2-1 TRBV19 TGTGCCAGTAGTATAGCGGGGGCGCACAATGAGCAGTTCTTC CASSIAGAHNEQFF
TRBD2 16 many TRBJ2-3 TRBV4-3 TGCGCCAGCAGCCGCATGACTAGCGGGGGCCCAGATACGCAGTATTTT CASSRMTSGGPDTQYF
TRBD2 16 . TRBJ2-3 TRBV15 TGTGCCACCAGCCAACGCGGGGGGCCGGGCACAGATACGCAGTATTTT CATSQRGGPGTDTQYF
TRBD2 15 few TRBJ2-3 TRBV2 TGTGCCAGCAGCCCCCTAGCGGGGGGTGAGAATACGCAGTATTTT CASSPLAGGENTQYF
. 17 . TRBJ1-1 TRBV7-8 TGTGCCAGCAGTTTCTCCGGGGCCCTCGGAGGGGTCACTGAAGCTTTCTTT CASSFSGALGGVTEAFF
. 12 few TRBJ2-1 TRBV12-3/TRBV12-4 TGTGCCAGCAGACTAGGCTACAATGAGCAGTTCTTC CASRLGYNEQFF
TRBD1 15 few TRBJ2-7 TRBV5-1 TGCGCCAGCAGCTTGGAGGACAGGGGAAGCTACGAGCAGTACTTC CASSLEDRGSYEQYF
TRBD1 15 few TRBJ2-7 TRBV27 TGTGCCAGCAGCAGAGGGACAGTCCCGACCTACGAGCAGTACTTC CASSRGTVPTYEQYF
. 13 . TRBJ2-1 TRBV7-8 TGTGCCAGCAGCTTAGGCGCAGGCGATGAGCAGTTCTTC CASSLGAGDEQFF
. 15 once TRBJ2-3 TRBV5-5 TGTGCCAGCAGCCGGGCGGGAAGGGAAGCAGATACGCAGTATTTT CASSRAGREADTQYF
. 15 few TRBJ1-1 TRBV7-9 TGTGCCAGCCGACGTGGGCCGGACGTGAAGACTGAAGCTTTCTTT CASRRGPDVKTEAFF
TRBD2 16 . TRBJ2-6 TRBV7-9 TGTGCCAGCAGCGCTTGGGCGGGGGCTGGGGCCAACGTCCTGACTTTC CASSAWAGAGANVLTF
. 13 many TRBJ2-7 TRBV10-1 TGCGCCAGCAGTCCCGGGACAAACTACGAGCAGTACTTC CASSPGTNYEQYF
TRBD2 18 many TRBJ2-1 TRBV4-1 TGCGCCAGCAGCCCACAAGTCGGGACTAGCGGGGGGCGAACAGAGCAGTTCTTC CASSPQVGTSGGRTEQFF